The rows below give T cell receptor beta chains drawn from one sample of a study of CD8+CD57+ T cells in acquired aplastic anemia. From the reads, TCRdb called clonotypes with MiXCR, one entry per CDR3 protein. In the table there are 75,000 to 100,000 distinct CDR3 sequences, around 70% of which are singletons. Sequencing was performed on sorted CD4+, CD8+, or CD8+CD57+ T cells (not recorded which) from PBMCs. These receptors came from a human donor with aplastic anemia. The CDR3 runs from the conserved cysteine through the conserved F or W. The order of the fields is V gene, J gene, D gene, clone size, CDR3 DNA, CDR3 protein. The D gene is left open where the match is weak. Clone size is given for some rows only: seen once, a few or many times, or a class if the clone is expanded.

V gene: TRBV5-5; J gene: TRBJ2-3; D gene: TRBD1; clone size: NA; CDR3 DNA: TGTGCCAGCAGAGTGGAGGGACAGGTCACAGATACGCAGTATTTT; CDR3 protein: CASRVEGQVTDTQYF
V gene: TRBV6-1; J gene: TRBJ1-5; D gene: NA; clone size: NA; CDR3 DNA: TGTGCCAGCAGACCAGACCGCAATCAGCCCCAGCATTTT; CDR3 protein: CASRPDRNQPQHF
V gene: TRBV19; J gene: TRBJ2-7; D gene: TRBD1; clone size: once; CDR3 DNA: TGTGCCACCGGGACAGTAGGGGGATACGAGCAGTACTTC; CDR3 protein: CATGTVGGYEQYF
V gene: TRBV7-9; J gene: TRBJ1-1; D gene: TRBD1; clone size: once; CDR3 DNA: TGTGCCAGCAGGCTAGAGGGACAGCGAGAAGCTTTCTTT; CDR3 protein: CASRLEGQREAFF
V gene: TRBV20-1; J gene: TRBJ2-1; D gene: TRBD2; clone size: few; CDR3 DNA: TGCAGTGTCTTAGCGGGGCCTCGGGATGAGCAGTTCTTC; CDR3 protein: CSVLAGPRDEQFF
V gene: TRBV10-3; J gene: TRBJ2-7; D gene: TRBD2; clone size: NA; CDR3 DNA: TGTGCCATCAGTGTTGATGCGGGAGGGGGCTACGAGCAGTACTTC; CDR3 protein: CAISVDAGGGYEQYF
V gene: TRBV10-2; J gene: TRBJ2-1; D gene: TRBD2; clone size: many; CDR3 DNA: TGCGCCAGCAGGGACAGCGGGGGGGGGCACAATGAGCAGTTCTTC; CDR3 protein: CASRDSGGGHNEQFF
V gene: TRBV11-1; J gene: TRBJ1-1; D gene: TRBD1; clone size: NA; CDR3 DNA: TGTGCCAGCACTCAAAAGGCGGGACAGGGACTCGCTGAAGCTTTCTTT; CDR3 protein: CASTQKAGQGLAEAFF
V gene: TRBV5-6; J gene: TRBJ2-7; D gene: TRBD1; clone size: NA; CDR3 DNA: TGTGCCAGCAGCTTCGGGACAGCAAGCTCCTACGAGCAGTACTTC; CDR3 protein: CASSFGTASSYEQYF
V gene: TRBV19; J gene: TRBJ2-3; D gene: TRBD2; clone size: NA; CDR3 DNA: TGTGCCAGTGAAACCGGGACTAGCGGGTCAGATACGCAGTATTTT; CDR3 protein: CASETGTSGSDTQYF
V gene: TRBV19; J gene: TRBJ2-3; D gene: NA; clone size: NA; CDR3 DNA: TGTGCCAGTAGTATTTCTCTCGGGGTAAGCACAGATACGCAGTATTTT; CDR3 protein: CASSISLGVSTDTQYF
V gene: TRBV20-1; J gene: TRBJ2-1; D gene: TRBD2; clone size: NA; CDR3 DNA: TGCAGTGCTAGTCTCCTAGCGGGGGGGTTTAGTGAGCAGTTCTTC; CDR3 protein: CSASLLAGGFSEQFF
V gene: TRBV7-3; J gene: TRBJ2-7; D gene: TRBD2; clone size: NA; CDR3 DNA: TGTGCCAGTAGCTCTTTGAACGGGGGGGAGCAGTACTTC; CDR3 protein: CASSSLNGGEQYF
V gene: TRBV19; J gene: TRBJ2-1; D gene: NA; clone size: NA; CDR3 DNA: TGTGCCAGTAGTGCGCGATGGGCAGCGCAGTTCTTC; CDR3 protein: CASSARWAAQFF
V gene: TRBV5-1; J gene: TRBJ2-7; D gene: TRBD2; clone size: NA; CDR3 DNA: TGCGCCAGCAGCTTATCGACTAGCGACTACGAGCAGTACTTC; CDR3 protein: CASSLSTSDYEQYF
V gene: TRBV19; J gene: TRBJ2-7; D gene: TRBD2; clone size: NA; CDR3 DNA: TGTGCCAGTAGTAACTCGGGGGGCTCCTACGAGCAGTACTTC; CDR3 protein: CASSNSGGSYEQYF
V gene: TRBV6-1; J gene: TRBJ2-3; D gene: NA; clone size: once; CDR3 DNA: TGTGCCAGCAGCAGCAACAGGGTCAGAACAGATACGCAGTATTTT; CDR3 protein: CASSSNRVRTDTQYF
V gene: TRBV20-1; J gene: TRBJ2-7; D gene: NA; clone size: NA; CDR3 DNA: TGCAGTGCTAGAGTAGAAGGGGACGAGCAGTACTTC; CDR3 protein: CSARVEGDEQYF
V gene: TRBV24-1; J gene: TRBJ2-3; D gene: NA; clone size: NA; CDR3 DNA: TGTGCCACCAGCACCCCAGACAGGAGCACAGATACGCAGTATTTT; CDR3 protein: CATSTPDRSTDTQYF
V gene: TRBV19; J gene: TRBJ2-7; D gene: NA; clone size: NA; CDR3 DNA: TGTGCCAGTAGTATAGCGGGATACGGCACTTACGAGCAGTACTTC; CDR3 protein: CASSIAGYGTYEQYF
V gene: TRBV24-1; J gene: TRBJ2-5; D gene: TRBD2; clone size: NA; CDR3 DNA: TGTGCCACGGGGGAGGGACCGGTCGAGACCCAGTACTTC; CDR3 protein: CATGEGPVETQYF
V gene: TRBV6-4; J gene: TRBJ2-7; D gene: NA; clone size: NA; CDR3 DNA: TGTGCCAGCAGTTCCCTACGCACTAGCCACGAGCAGTACTTC; CDR3 protein: CASSSLRTSHEQYF
V gene: TRBV6-5; J gene: TRBJ1-6; D gene: NA; clone size: NA; CDR3 DNA: TGTGCCAGCAGTTACTCCGACACTCGGCGGGGTTCACCCCTCCACTTT; CDR3 protein: CASSYSDTRRGSPLHF
V gene: TRBV24-1; J gene: TRBJ2-3; D gene: NA; clone size: many; CDR3 DNA: TGTGCCACCAGTGCCATTACAGATACGCAGTATTTT; CDR3 protein: CATSAITDTQYF
V gene: TRBV6-1; J gene: TRBJ1-4; D gene: NA; clone size: few; CDR3 DNA: TGTGCCAGCAGTCAACCGGGAGGGGCCGTTGAAAAACTGTTTTTT; CDR3 protein: CASSQPGGAVEKLFF
V gene: TRBV10-3; J gene: TRBJ2-1; D gene: TRBD2; clone size: few; CDR3 DNA: TGTGCCATCAGTGGACTAGCGGGGGGGGATGAGCAGTTCTTC; CDR3 protein: CAISGLAGGDEQFF
V gene: TRBV12-3/TRBV12-4; J gene: TRBJ2-2; D gene: NA; clone size: NA; CDR3 DNA: TGTGCCAGCAGTCACGGGGCAGGGGACCTGTTTTTT; CDR3 protein: CASSHGAGDLFF
V gene: TRBV10-3; J gene: TRBJ1-6; D gene: NA; clone size: NA; CDR3 DNA: TGTGCCATCAGTGGGGGACCCTCGAACAATTCACCCCTCCACTTT; CDR3 protein: CAISGGPSNNSPLHF
V gene: TRBV10-3; J gene: TRBJ1-4; D gene: TRBD1; clone size: NA; CDR3 DNA: TGTGCCATCAGTGAGAGTGGCAGGGGGCTTGAAAAACTGTTTTTT; CDR3 protein: CAISESGRGLEKLFF
V gene: TRBV29-1; J gene: TRBJ2-1; D gene: NA; clone size: NA; CDR3 DNA: TGCAGCGTTGATTGGGGGGAGGAGCAGTTCTTC; CDR3 protein: CSVDWGEEQFF
V gene: TRBV9; J gene: TRBJ2-1; D gene: NA; clone size: NA; CDR3 DNA: TGTGCCAGCAGCGTAGTGGCTAGCTATGAGCAGTTCTTC; CDR3 protein: CASSVVASYEQFF
V gene: TRBV7-9; J gene: TRBJ2-5; D gene: NA; clone size: NA; CDR3 DNA: TGTGCCAGCAGCTTACGGACAAGCCAAGAGACCCAGTACTTC; CDR3 protein: CASSLRTSQETQYF
V gene: TRBV7-7; J gene: TRBJ2-2; D gene: NA; clone size: NA; CDR3 DNA: TGTGCTAGCAGCTTACGGGACGCCGGGGAGCTGTTTTTT; CDR3 protein: CASSLRDAGELFF
V gene: TRBV7-6; J gene: TRBJ2-5; D gene: NA; clone size: NA; CDR3 DNA: TGTGCCAGCAGCTTAGGGAACAGGGGAGGAGAGACCCAGTACTTC; CDR3 protein: CASSLGNRGGETQYF
V gene: TRBV19; J gene: TRBJ2-7; D gene: NA; clone size: NA; CDR3 DNA: TGTGCCAGTAGTATTGACAGGTCTAGGGAGGAGCAGTACTTC; CDR3 protein: CASSIDRSREEQYF
V gene: TRBV9; J gene: TRBJ1-2; D gene: NA; clone size: many; CDR3 DNA: TGTGCCAGCAGCGTAGCTACTGGGGGGAGAGGCTACACCTTC; CDR3 protein: CASSVATGGRGYTF
V gene: TRBV7-6; J gene: TRBJ1-5; D gene: NA; clone size: few; CDR3 DNA: TGTGCCAGCAGCCCTACTAGCTATGGCAATCAGCCCCAGCATTTT; CDR3 protein: CASSPTSYGNQPQHF
V gene: TRBV6-4; J gene: TRBJ2-3; D gene: NA; clone size: NA; CDR3 DNA: TGTGCCAGCAGTGACTCGGACAGCACAGATACGCAGTATTTT; CDR3 protein: CASSDSDSTDTQYF
V gene: TRBV19; J gene: TRBJ1-2; D gene: TRBD1; clone size: NA; CDR3 DNA: TGTGCCAGTACTCTTGGGACAGCTAACTATGGCTACACCTTC; CDR3 protein: CASTLGTANYGYTF
V gene: TRBV2; J gene: TRBJ2-7; D gene: NA; clone size: few; CDR3 DNA: TGTGCCAGCACCTTTAAGATTTACGAGCAGTACTTC; CDR3 protein: CASTFKIYEQYF
V gene: TRBV19; J gene: TRBJ2-3; D gene: NA; clone size: NA; CDR3 DNA: TGTGCCACCCGAGGCTCCCCCTCCACAGATACGCAGTATTTT; CDR3 protein: CATRGSPSTDTQYF
V gene: TRBV6-1; J gene: TRBJ2-1; D gene: NA; clone size: NA; CDR3 DNA: TGTGCCAGCAGTGAATTTAGCGTTAACATCTACAATGAGCAGTTCTTC; CDR3 protein: CASSEFSVNIYNEQFF
V gene: TRBV3-1; J gene: TRBJ2-1; D gene: NA; clone size: many; CDR3 DNA: TGTGCCAGCAGCGACCTCTCGCTTGAAGCCTACAATGAGCAGTTCTTC; CDR3 protein: CASSDLSLEAYNEQFF
V gene: TRBV3-1; J gene: TRBJ2-1; D gene: NA; clone size: few; CDR3 DNA: TGTGCCAGCAGCCAAGGATTACGGAAACCCTACAATGAGCAGTTCTTC; CDR3 protein: CASSQGLRKPYNEQFF